What follows are 7 T cell receptor beta chains derived from one specimen sequenced in a study of naive and memory T cell subsets. Study-level points and caveats: Possibly reflecting memory cells re-expressing CD45RA, a few larger clonotypes occurred in naive repertoires, especially CD8.

The beta constant-region primer was an equimolar mix of two oligonucleotides covering TRBC1 and TRBC2. Ligated cDNA was amplified by four rounds of PCR with nested alpha and beta constant-region primers and SP2. TCRdb analysed the UMI-ligation and nested PCR reads with MiXCR anew, one entry per CDR3 protein. This table holds 150,000 or so distinct CDR3 sequences, roughly 20% found once. These receptors' antigens are unknown. The material sequenced was naive CD4+ T cells from blood. These receptors all come from a human donor in good health.

This clonotype was recorded a few times. The chain employs TRBV2 and TRBJ2-5, with 8 bases fitting TRBD2. V shed 5 bases and J 6 bases; nucleotides not matched to a gene: 5. From germline, CDR1 is SNHLY and CDR2 FYNNEI. The CDR3 totals 13 residues. The CDR3 nucleotides read TGTGCCAGCAGTCGAGCGGGAGCTCAGACCCAGTACTTC. Protein product: CASSRAGAQTQYF.

V usage is TRBV7-2 and J usage is TRBJ2-3; the match to TRBD2 covers 8 bases. After removal of 1 base from V and 5 bases from J, the junction contained 5 bases not matched to a gene. The CDR3 runs to 15 residues. Germline V gene lookup returns CDR1 SGHTA and CDR2 FQGNSA. CDR3 coding DNA: TGTGCCAGCAGCTTAGTGTCTCTAGCGGGAGATACGCAGTATTTT. It translates to CASSLVSLAGDTQYF.

This clonotype was recorded at least ten times. V gene TRBV20-1 combines with J gene TRBJ2-7, with 8 bases fitting TRBD1. Germline values: CDR1 DFQATT, CDR2 SNEGSKA (reference sequence). The CDR3 is made up of 16 amino acids. V was pared by 1 base and J by 9 bases, with 17 bases of the junction left unmatched. The CDR3 DNA reads as TGCAGTGCTAGAGCCCCCTCGGGACAGGAGAAGTATGGGCAGTACTTC. It is translated as CSARAPSGQEKYGQYF.

This clonotype has just a few counts. The V gene is TRBV20-1, the J gene TRBJ1-3; TRBD1 matches at 7 bases. With V trimmed by 0 bases and J by 5 bases, 7 bases remained unmatched. Germline V lookup: CDR1 DFQATT, CDR2 SNEGSKA (reference sequence). The CDR3 contains 15 residues. The CDR3 reads CSARDLSTGRNTIYF. In DNA, the CDR3 is TGCAGTGCTAGAGATCTATCGACAGGGAGAAACACCATATATTTT.

The chain is built from TRBV12-2 and TRBJ1-5; TRBD1 is the table's D call and was not checked against the DNA. TRBV12-2 is labeled a pseudogene. The CDR3 loop spans 15 amino acids. CDR3 in amino acids: CASRLDRGSNQPQHF. DNA of the CDR3: TGTGCAAGTCGCTTAGACAGGGGCTCAAATCAGCCCCAGCATTTT.

This clonotype was counted a few times. The chain links TRBV5-1 to TRBJ2-7; TRBD2 matches at 15 bases. The CDR3 is made up of 18 amino acids. The trim removed 3 bases at V and 0 bases at J, leaving 7 bases unmatched. Germline CDR1 and CDR2: SGHRS and YFSETQ. The CDR3 DNA is TGCGCCAGCAGCTCCGGACTAGCGGGAGGGCCCTACTCCTACGAGCAGTACTTC. Translating gives CASSSGLAGGPYSYEQYF.

This clonotype was observed many times. The chain uses TRBV6-2 or TRBV6-3 and TRBJ2-4; 9 bases agree with TRBD2. V was clipped by 2 bases and J by 2 bases; unmatched bases: 13. Looked up from germline, CDR1 is MNHEY and CDR2 is SVGEGT. The CDR3 contains 19 residues. The CDR3 loop is CASSYRINLAGATKNIQYF. DNA of the CDR3: TGTGCCAGCAGTTACCGTATAAACTTAGCGGGAGCCACCAAAAACATTCAGTACTTC.